This entry features one TCR beta chain sequence. This entry comes from a study of blood T cell repertoires in COVID-19. Study-wide context: Specimens from acute and convalescent COVID-19 originated in the United States, Italy and Spain.

Trimming cost V 4 bases and J 1 base; bases outside gene matches: 4. The germline V gene has CDR1 LGHDT and CDR2 YNNKEL (reference sequence). CDR3 length equals 15 residues. Here immunoSEQ multiplex PCR was the method, and the copy in TCRdb shows in-frame clones only, minus some. The table shows roughly 220,000 clones, with more than 85% occurring only once. The sequence was collected from a woman aged 45-59 years with COVID-19, enrolled during active disease. This chain uses TRBV3-1 (or the pseudogene TRBV3-2) with TRBJ2-3; 8 bases are shared with TRBD2. Sequenced sample: peripheral blood. In nucleotides, the CDR3 is TGTGCCAGCAGCCGCGGGGGGCCTCGCACAGATACGCAGTATTTT. Translated, it gives CASSRGGPRTDTQYF.